The present entry profiles one T cell receptor beta chain with its context. The data stem from a study of CD8 T cells in Susac syndrome. Random hexamers were used to reverse transcribe 0.5 to 1 ug of RNA. TCRdb recomputed calls from the immunoSEQ multiplex PCR reads with MiXCR, one row per CDR3 protein. The sample lists more than 150,000 distinct CDR3 sequences, roughly nine tenths occurring once. V dropped 6 bases and J dropped 3; count of bases not matched to a gene: 9. This CDR3 has 16 amino acids. CDR1 and CDR2 (germline): MNHNY, SVGAGI (reference sequence). Sequencing input: CD4+ T cells from PBMCs. This TCR was sampled from a human donor in good health. The J gene is TRBJ2-2, the V gene TRBV6-6; 8 bases agree with TRBD1. CDR3 region: CASSFGQGGYTGELFF. In DNA, the CDR3 is TGTGCCAGCAGCTTTGGACAGGGAGGATACACCGGGGAGCTGTTTTTT.